These 9 T cell receptor beta chains were sequenced from one sample in a study of cytomegalovirus exposure and HLA in healthy donors (dated by TCRdb to between 2016 and 2019). Receptor libraries were prepared by the immunoSEQ multiplex PCR assay. A mixture of 60 forward primers for TCR Vbeta segments and 13 reverse primers for TCR Jbeta segments was used in the multiplex PCR. This immuneACCESS table, as held by TCRdb, lists in-frame sequences with V and J called but not all clones. Of the missing ones, under half trace to an unresolved V gene in checked studies; the others have no known cause. Counted in this sample were some 130,000 clones; less than 80% of them appeared once. The ten biggest clones cover 6.5% to 7% of the sample. Input material: PBMCs. The receptors here all came from a man between 40 and 49 years old in good health and CMV-seropositive.

CDR3 in amino acids: CASSPGTHTGELFF. DNA of the CDR3: TGTGCCAGCAGCCCCGGGACACACACCGGGGAGCTGTTTTTT. The V call is TRBV7-9, the J call TRBJ2-2, with TRBD1 as a possible D gene (6 bases). CDR1 and CDR2 from the germline V gene are SEHNR and FQNEAQ (reference sequence). This CDR3 is built from 14 residues. Trimming shortened V by 5 bases and J by 3 bases, and 10 bases separated the two germline ends.

The table lists this clone with a few counts. The chain has TRBV9 and TRBJ2-7; D is unclear. Trimming cost V 0 bases and J 0 bases, with 10 bases left between them. Germline assignment: CDR1 SGDLS and CDR2 YYNGEE. The CDR3 is 15 amino acids. The CDR3 spells CASSVEPGHSYEQYF. CDR3 in DNA: TGTGCCAGCAGCGTAGAACCAGGTCACTCCTACGAGCAGTACTTC.

This chain joins TRBV5-1 and TRBJ2-7; D is uncertain. Germline-derived CDR1 and CDR2 are SGHRS and YFSETQ. The CDR3 has 13 residues. The germline V and J ends were trimmed by 1 base and 1 base, with 6 bases remaining between them. This chain's CDR3 is CASSLFQSYEQYF. The DNA for the CDR3 is TGCGCCAGCAGCTTGTTCCAGTCCTACGAGCAGTACTTC.

The J gene is TRBJ2-3, the V gene TRBV10-1, with TRBD1 matching 7 bases. The CDR3 is 16 residues long. Germline V gene sequence: CDR1 WNHNN, CDR2 SYGVQD (reference sequence). Trimming removed 2 bases from V and 1 base from J; junction bases left unmatched: 6. CDR3 sequence reads: CASSERDRGGTDTQYF. The CDR3 DNA reads TGCGCCAGCAGTGAGAGGGACAGAGGAGGCACAGATACGCAGTATTTT.

The rearrangement joins TRBV6-1 to TRBJ2-2, with D hard to call. The germline gives CDR1 MNHNS, CDR2 SASEGT. V lost 1 base and J 2 bases, leaving 2 bases between the germline ends. There are 13 residues in the CDR3. CDR3 sequence (DNA): TGTGCCAGCAGTGAAGTAAACACCGGGGAGCTGTTTTTT. This translates into CASSEVNTGELFF.

This clone was seen more than once but under ten times. The rearrangement uses TRBV7-8 and TRBJ2-5; 10 nucleotides line up with TRBD2. Germline CDR1 is SGHVS and CDR2 is FQNEAQ. The CDR3 consists of 18 residues. The trim removed 2 bases at V and 5 bases at J, leaving 14 bases unmatched. DNA of the CDR3: TGTGCCAGCAGCTTATCCTTTCCACTAGCGGGGTGGAGGGAGACCCAGTACTTC. It codes for CASSLSFPLAGWRETQYF.

The chain links TRBV4-1 to TRBJ1-4; no definite D call. The germline V gene encodes CDR1 MGHRA and CDR2 YSYEKL. This CDR3 comprises 16 residues. Trimming cost V 2 bases and J 3 bases, with 13 bases left between them. The CDR3 DNA reads as TGCGCCAGCAGCCAAAAGCGGGATGGGTCTAATGAAAAACTGTTTTTT. Translated, it gives CASSQKRDGSNEKLFF.

V is TRBV2 and J is TRBJ2-5; 7 nucleotides align to TRBD2. The ends lost 3 bases at V and 5 bases at J; junction bases unmatched: 18. Per the germline V gene, CDR1 is SNHLY and CDR2 is FYNNEI. The CDR3 has 18 amino acids. The CDR3 DNA reads TGTGCCAGCAGTGATGGCTACGGCGGGAGACCCGGGGGGGAGACCCAGTACTTC. This gives the protein CASSDGYGGRPGGETQYF.

This clone was detected only once. The chain has TRBV19 and TRBJ2-4; weak D call: TRBD1 (6 bases). Germline loops: CDR1 LNHDA, CDR2 SQIVND (reference sequence). Trimming pared 6 bases from V and 7 bases from J, leaving 10 bases between. The CDR3 totals 12 residues. The CDR3, as DNA: TGTGCCAGTAGGGGCAGGGGCAACATTCAGTACTTC. Translated: CASRGRGNIQYF.